This TCR beta chain was recovered during a study of cytomegalovirus exposure and HLA in healthy donors (dated by TCRdb to 2017 to 2019). Looking at the study overall: In an earlier analysis of some 550 of the donors, 250 to 300 Gb of sequence data and 100 million or so unique TCR beta sequences from 150 million to 200 million T cells were reported. Approximately 310 gigabases of sequencing data and approximately 93 million unique TCR sequences were included in an early release covering 500 to 750 HLA-typed donors. Of the roughly 400 genotyped donors, 81% fell in the genetic ancestry cluster associated with self-reported Caucasian donors. The study aimed to test whether cataloging public T cell receptors could reveal signatures of past pathogen exposure. The study profiled the T cell repertoires of hundreds of subjects by immunosequencing and related them to cytomegalovirus serostatus. A separate validation cohort of over a hundred different subjects was used in addition to the roughly 620-subject first cohort. High-throughput TCR immunosequencing, statistical association of individual TCRs with disease status, and machine learning were combined to predict cytomegalovirus infection status. In a later analysis, previously published TCR beta repertoires from 600 to 850 donors were re-analyzed and high-resolution HLA genotyping was added so that TCR occurrence patterns could be studied. Rather than using new phenotypic data, the later analysis identified candidate immune exposures from TCR beta sequences and from how often those sequences occurred across donors. To decide whether each TCR beta V gene segment behaved as functional or pseudogenic, an earlier analysis of approximately 600 of the donors relied on high-throughput TCR beta sequencing. Alongside the repertoire data, information on donor age, sex, ethnicity and CMV serostatus was compiled. A later genetic analysis took genome-wide SNP genotypes for 398 of the 666 donors and used that subset as a discovery cohort. All discovery cohort repertoires had been generated using a single sequencing platform. HLA typing included class I and class II loci at four-digit resolution. Typing coverage varied by locus: roughly 620-640 donors for A, B, C, DRB1 and DQB1; approximately 560 for DQA1; more than 600 for DPA1; about 450 for DPB1. Because of strong linkage in the cohort, five DR-DQ haplotypes were treated as single units for association and clustering. Among about 410 genotyped donors of the cohort, an average of roughly 230,000 unique TCR beta nucleotide sequences was sequenced per donor, of which about 20% were non-productive. Summary of the overall study and its limitations: In a later analysis, several top co-occurrence clusters were reported to appear linked to parvovirus B19, influenza, CMV and Epstein-Barr virus. A later genetic analysis associated a missense DCLRE1C variant with V-gene and J-gene trimming of TCR beta chains, and an independent cohort replicated the association. A later analysis found that most CMV-associated TCR beta chains appeared HLA-restricted, with HLA associations seemingly driven largely by CMV exposure. The 87-base-pair reads could not distinguish some IMGT-functional V segments, including TRBV6-2 and TRBV6-3, so those segments were excluded. Correlated functional status among segregating V segments might be attributable to linkage disequilibrium, but an unknown experimental factor could not be ruled out. Cytomegalovirus status was reported to be diagnosed by the classifier with high specificity and sensitivity in both the original and validation cohorts. A further reported finding was that TCR beta sequences accurately predicted the HLA-A and HLA-B alleles for most subjects in the first cohort. In vitro tests confirmed that a few of the cytomegalovirus-associated TCR beta chains recognize cytomegalovirus antigens. In a later analysis, the rate of TCR association differed among HLA loci, with DRB1 alleles having the most associated TCRs and HLA-C alleles having the fewest. Assigning TCR associations to individual alleles was difficult when HLA alleles, especially DR and DQ, strongly co-occurred. In a later analysis, HLA-associated TCR beta chains showed more clonal expansion and lower generation probabilities than non-associated chains that were equally common. A later genetic analysis reported fewer N-insertions in productive TCRs among donors in an Asian-associated ancestry cluster than the roughly 650-donor mean. A later analysis associated 15,000 to 20,000 TCR beta sequences with specific HLA alleles at a false discovery rate of 0.05. The presence/absence analyses assumed that sequencing depth was roughly uniform across donors, and that assumption may not be true. The earlier analysis of 587 of the donors excluded approximately 15 rarely observed V segments, including chromosome 9 orphons, because counts were too low. The sequencing pipeline was judged likely to have produced a cluster of highly shared sequence variants as a technical artifact. The authors suggested that the approach could potentially be extended to other disease states and immunological phenotypes. CMV serostatus was the only immune exposure information available for the cohort. An earlier analysis of 450 to 750 of the donors showed that most TCR beta V segments appeared in productive rearrangements either about 90% or about 30% of the time, which broadly matched IMGT annotations. Across donors, most TCR sequences were observed very rarely, whereas some public TCRs were present in many individuals. Because some donors lacked HLA typing at each locus, the association tests relied only on the typed subset. In this cohort, only TCR beta chains were sequenced, and detectable features were limited by the absence of alpha or paired-chain data. The study gave a list of over 150 TCR beta chains associated with cytomegalovirus.

The CDR3 goes from the cysteine to the phenylalanine over 15 residues. The kept DNA is CDR3 alone, 45 bases in frame from the first base. From a lookup of the germline V gene, CDR1 and CDR2 are ENHRY and SYGVKD. The trim is 3 bases for V and 3 bases for J, with a gap of 12 bases between the germline ends. Worth noting for this clone: Its antigen target is currently unknown. No base quality values were provided; no much bigger clone lies one nucleotide off.

The cohort comprised fewer than 750 healthy bone marrow donors. All cohort members were sampled while nominally healthy, although unrecorded immune exposures were likely present. The donor was CMV seronegative and belonged to the group of 350 or so seronegative cohort members. A peripheral blood sample was collected from each donor, and TCR beta sequencing was performed on peripheral blood mononuclear cells. The Qiagen DNeasy Blood Extraction Kit was used to extract genomic DNA from the blood cell samples. To prepare the library, the immunoSEQ multiplex PCR assay was applied. The multiplex PCR relied on a mix of 60 forward primers for TCR Vbeta segments and 13 reverse primers for TCR Jbeta segments. The CDR3 region of rearranged TCR beta genes was amplified from genomic DNA with a multiplex PCR assay. The Illumina HiSeq System was used to sequence the amplified TCR beta libraries as 87-base-pair reads. As for the authors' bioinformatics: A later analysis counted about 80 million unique TCR beta chains across the 650 to 800 repertoires, and some 11 million of these chains were shared by at least two donors. Raw reads were error-corrected and collapsed into unique sequences by a nearest-neighbor algorithm in which closely related sequences were merged to remove PCR and sequencing errors. V, D and J gene segments were assigned by aligning CDR3 sequences to IMGT reference sequences. For a sequence to be retained, at least a six-nucleotide match to both a V gene segment and a J gene segment was required. A rearrangement counted as productive if the CDR3 had no stop codons and remained in frame with V and J, and every other rearrangement counted as non-productive. Following IMGT convention, CDR3 was defined as the stretch from the second conserved V-encoded cysteine up to the conserved J-encoded phenylalanine. In an earlier analysis of roughly 610 of the donors, sequences lacking an unambiguous match to a single V gene segment were excluded. An earlier analysis of 500 to 600 of the donors classified V segments as functional when productive rearrangements were above 56.7% and as segregating when the standard deviation between donors was above 5%. A statistical classification framework was built to diagnose cytomegalovirus status from the catalog of TCR beta chain sequences. In a later analysis, TCR nucleotide sequences were compared against IMGT/GENE-DB human TR gene sequences so that V and J genes could be assigned. Using the TCRdist pipeline, a later analysis assigned CDR3 sequences along with most-parsimonious VDJ recombination scenarios. In a later analysis, every TCR beta chain was defined by the combination of its CDR3 amino acid sequence and its V-gene family, and reads without a unique V-gene family were dropped. To address suspected cross-contamination and a sequencing artifact, a later analysis removed around 590 highly shared, low-generation-probability nucleotide sequences. In a later analysis, a clonal expansion index for each public chain was calculated from normalized within-repertoire ranks of inferred template counts. A later analysis computed generation probabilities with a VDJ recombination model fitted to out-of-frame rearrangements, and checked the results against IGoR. A later analysis scored TCR-TCR, TCR-HLA and TCR-CMV co-occurrence with hypergeometric tests, applying a repertoire-size bias correction to TCR pairs. In a later analysis, false discovery rates were estimated by permuting HLA or CMV assignments 20 times. In a later analysis, co-occurring TCRs were grouped using DBSCAN, with TCRdist sequence similarity added in when clustering inside HLA-allele-positive subsets. For co-occurrence clustering, repertoires with fewer than 30,000 or more than 120,000 public chains were excluded, along with roughly 5 repertoires with anomalous nucleotide sharing. What TCRdb holds here is the immuneACCESS table cut down to in-frame rearrangements. Part of the clones is not present; checked against another copy, under half of the missing clones reflect an unresolved V gene, and the others are unexplained. V and J calls and clone size are given by that table; D and trimming were obtained from the DNA. This sample is represented by 130,000 or so clones; about 82% of them were singletons. 5% to 6.5% of the sample rests with the top ten.

Sequencing input: PBMCs. The receptor chain draws on TRBV10-3 and TRBJ2-1; matching of 6 bases hints at TRBD1 as the D gene. This TCR was recovered from a young man in good health and CMV-seronegative. The nucleotide sequence is TGTGCCATCAGTGACGGACAGACTTTCTACAATGAGCAGTTCTTC. The resulting protein is CAISDGQTFYNEQFF.